The 28 T cell receptor beta chains in this list originate from one sample, sequenced in a study of cytomegalovirus exposure and HLA in healthy donors. PCR amplification relied on 60 Vbeta primers (plus 13 Jbeta primers). Data came from immunoSEQ multiplex PCR; TCRdb stores just in-frame clones and leaves some out. The sample lists some 97,000 clones, around 80% occurring once. Material for sequencing was PBMCs. The receptors come from a female donor in good health and CMV-seropositive.

As regards this clone: This specimen includes other DNA sequences encoding the same CDR3. This sequence joins TRBV9 and TRBJ2-7; 11 bases align to TRBD1. CDR1 is SGDLS, CDR2 YYNGEE, per germline. V lost 7 bases to trimming and J lost 4 bases; unmatched junction nucleotides: 4. The CDR3 totals 13 residues. The CDR3 DNA follows: TGTGCCAGCTCCGGACAGGGGGCTTACGAGCAGTACTTC. Protein product: CASSGQGAYEQYF.

Of note for this clone: The junction departs from the called germline gene at one end, perhaps through a read error. J is TRBJ1-2 and V is TRBV7-9, with no clear D. This CDR3 comprises 14 residues. CDR1 is SEHNR, CDR2 FQNEAQ, per germline (reference sequence). In nucleotides, the CDR3 is TGTTCCAGCAGCGCCGATGTGGAGAGTTATGGCTACACCTTC. Translating it yields CSSSADVESYGYTF. Based on the CDR3 plus reference TRBV7-9 and TRBJ1-2, the full variable domain is DTGVSQNPRHKITKRGQNVTFRCDPISEHNRLYWYRQTLGQGPEFLTYFQNEAQLEKSRLLSDRFSAERPKGSFSTLEIQRTEQGDSAMYLCSSSADVESYGYTFGSGTRLTVV.

This chain joins TRBV10-2 and TRBJ2-1; D not certain. CDR1 WSHSY and CDR2 SAAADI come from the germline V gene. The CDR3 totals 12 residues. Deletions cut 7 bases from V and 7 bases from J, with 11 bases between. CDR3 amino acids: CASTHSPNEQFF. CDR3 DNA: TGCGCCAGCACCCACTCCCCGAATGAGCAGTTCTTC.

The rearrangement uses TRBV19 and TRBJ2-1; 10 bases fit TRBD2. J gave up 9 bases and V 6 bases, and 20 bases lay outside the gene matches. Germline-derived CDR1 and CDR2 are LNHDA and SQIVND (reference sequence). This CDR3 has 18 residues. The DNA of the CDR3 is TGTGCCAGTAGCCACCAGACTAGCGGGCCCTCCCACTCGGTTGAGCAGTTCTTC. This encodes CASSHQTSGPSHSVEQFF.

The V and J genes are TRBV11-3 and TRBJ2-2; D gene ambiguous. The CDR3 is 13 amino acids. Trimming pared 5 bases from V and 4 bases from J, leaving 8 bases between. Germline lookup yields CDR1 SGHNT and CDR2 YENEEA. CDR3 in DNA: TGTGCCAGCAGCCAGGCACGCACCGGGGAGCTGTTTTTT. Protein sequence: CASSQARTGELFF.

V is TRBV12-5 and J is TRBJ2-2; D possibly corresponds to TRBD2 (5 bases). Trimming cost V 6 bases and J 2 bases, with 10 bases left between them. The CDR3 extends over 14 amino acids. Germline V CDR1 and CDR2: LGHNT, FRNRAP. As DNA, the CDR3 is TGTGCTAGTGGCATTAGCGTAAACACCGGGGAGCTGTTTTTT. It specifies CASGISVNTGELFF. Full variable domain (rest looked up from reference TRBV12-5 and TRBJ2-2): DARVTQTPRHKVTEMGQEVTMRCQPILGHNTVFWYRQTMMQGLELLAYFRNRAPLDDSGMPKDRFSAEMPDATLATLKIQPSEPRDSAVYFCASGISVNTGELFFGEGSRLTVL.

The rearrangement uses TRBV15 and TRBJ1-5; TRBD1 matches at 7 bases. CDR3 length: 14 amino acids. J lost 11 bases, V lost 3 bases, and 10 bases had no gene match. In germline, CDR1 is LNHNV, CDR2 YYDKDF (reference sequence). In DNA, the CDR3 is TGTGCCACCAGCAGGAGAACAGGGGAGGTGGCCCAGCATTTT. Protein sequence: CATSRRTGEVAQHF.

This chain connects TRBV29-1 to TRBJ2-7, with 7 bases matching TRBD1. Trimming took 3 bases from V and 5 from J; bases not matched to a gene: 10. CDR3 length: 14 residues. Germline lookup yields CDR1 SQVTM and CDR2 ANQGSEA. The DNA of the CDR3 is TGCAGCGTTGAGCTCGCCGGGACAGCGAACGAGCAGTACTTC. Protein product: CSVELAGTANEQYF.

The rearrangement uses TRBV18 and TRBJ2-5, with D uncertain. The end of the DNA aligns better with TRBJ2-7, so the J call may be wrong. This CDR3 has 14 amino acids. Germline CDR1 and CDR2: KGHSH and LQKENI. The CDR3: CASSPPAGTYEQYF. The CDR3 coding sequence is TGTGCCAGCTCACCACCGGCAGGAACCTACGAGCAGTACTTC.

This chain joins TRBV14 and TRBJ2-5; D perhaps matches TRBD2 (6 bases). Trimming cost V 3 bases and J 7 bases, with 15 bases left between them. CDR1 and CDR2 from the germline V gene are SGHDN and FVKESK. CDR3 length equals 14 residues. CDR3 DNA sequence: TGTGCCAGCAGCCAGTCCTGGGGGGTTGGGACCCAGTACTTC. Translated: CASSQSWGVGTQYF.

This sequence joins TRBV7-9 and TRBJ1-6; the match to TRBD1 covers 10 bases. Germline V gene sequence: CDR1 SEHNR, CDR2 FQNEAQ (reference sequence). This CDR3 spans 15 amino acids. Germline trimming cut 1 base from V and 7 bases from J; bases unmatched to any gene: 1. This chain's CDR3 is CASSLVGQGNSPLHF. The CDR3 nucleotides read TGTGCCAGCAGCTTAGTGGGACAGGGGAATTCACCCCTCCACTTT.

This chain uses TRBV4-2 with TRBJ1-2; D is perhaps TRBD1 (6 bases). Germline V gene data show CDR1 as LGHNA and CDR2 as YNFKEQ. This CDR3 is built from 15 residues. Trimming took 3 bases from V and 5 from J, leaving 16 bases between them. The CDR3 protein is CASSQDRSPLYGYTF. The CDR3 nucleotides read TGTGCCAGCAGCCAGGACAGAAGCCCCCTATATGGCTACACCTTC.

V usage is TRBV2 and J usage is TRBJ2-3; TRBD1 matches at 8 bases. The CDR3 length is 15 residues. Losses at the gene ends were 5 bases for V and 8 bases for J; bases not matched to a gene: 12. From germline, CDR1 is SNHLY and CDR2 FYNNEI. The DNA of the CDR3 is TGTGCCAGCAGTCGCCGGGACACACAGGGGGGTACGCAGTATTTT. This sequence encodes CASSRRDTQGGTQYF.

The rearrangement uses TRBV5-1 and TRBJ2-1; 12 bases agree with TRBD2. Germline V gene lookup returns CDR1 SGHRS and CDR2 YFSETQ. Germline trimming cut 3 bases from V and 5 bases from J; bases unmatched to any gene: 9. There are 17 residues in the CDR3. DNA of the CDR3: TGCGCCAGCAGCTACGGACTAGCGGGGAGTCCGGACAATGAGCAGTTCTTC. This sequence encodes CASSYGLAGSPDNEQFF.

The gene calls are TRBV7-6 and TRBJ1-3, with 7 bases identical to TRBD1. The germline gives CDR1 SGHVS, CDR2 FNYEAQ. The CDR3 has 18 amino acids. V trimming: 6 bases; J trimming: 3 bases; junction bases outside the gene matches: 17. CDR3 sequence: CASRKAGGRFKGGNTIYF. CDR3 coding DNA: TGTGCCAGCAGGAAAGCAGGGGGGCGCTTCAAGGGTGGAAACACCATATATTTT.

The V gene is TRBV7-8, the J gene TRBJ2-7; 7 nucleotides match TRBD1. The ends lost 1 base at V and 2 bases at J; junction bases unmatched: 2. Looked up from germline, CDR1 is SGHVS and CDR2 is FQNEAQ. This CDR3 is built from 14 residues. As DNA, the CDR3 is TGTGCCAGCAGCTTAGAGAGGGGGCCCTACGAGCAGTACTTC. Its translation: CASSLERGPYEQYF.

This chain links TRBV4-2 with TRBJ2-7; 9 bases agree with TRBD2. The junction had 11 bases not matched to a gene; V was cut back by 1 base and J by 1 base. The CDR3 extends over 18 amino acids. Germline V gene sequence: CDR1 LGHNA, CDR2 YNFKEQ. Here the CDR3 DNA reads TGTGCCAGCAGCCAAGGATCTAGCGGGACTACCCGATCCTACGAGCAGTACTTC. This encodes CASSQGSSGTTRSYEQYF.

The chain is built from TRBV30 and TRBJ1-4, with a possible D match to TRBD1 (5 bases). Trimming cost V 1 base and J 5 bases, with 17 bases left between them. Germline CDR1 reads GTSNPN; CDR2 reads SVGIG (reference sequence). The CDR3 runs to 16 residues. CDR3 sequence: CAWSARQFLLNEKLFF. The CDR3 DNA reads TGTGCCTGGAGTGCCAGACAGTTCCTATTAAATGAAAAACTGTTTTTT.

The V gene is TRBV5-8, the J gene TRBJ2-1; 12 bases map to TRBD2. The V segment lost 5 bases and the J segment 1 base; nucleotides outside the gene matches: 4. The CDR3 sequence is 16 residues long. Germline CDR1 SGHTS, CDR2 YDEGEE. CDR3 coding DNA: TGTGCCAGCAGTATTCTAGCGGGGGGGTCCTACAATGAGCAGTTCTTC. Protein: CASSILAGGSYNEQFF.

For the CDR3, the DNA is TGTGCCAGCATGAGGGGGCCAATGTCCGGGGAGCTGTTTTTT. Protein sequence: CASMRGPMSGELFF. The rearrangement links TRBV6-4 to TRBJ2-2, with 7 nucleotides matching TRBD1. In germline, CDR1 is MRHNA, CDR2 SNTAGT. J gave up 6 bases and V 7 bases, and 8 bases lay outside the gene matches. The CDR3 extends over 14 amino acids.

CDR3 DNA: TGCAGCGTTGGGGGACTAGCGGGCTTACCCTACGAGCAGTACTTC. Its protein is CSVGGLAGLPYEQYF. This chain connects TRBV29-1 to TRBJ2-7; TRBD2 matches at 12 bases. CDR3 length equals 15 residues. Germline values: CDR1 SQVTM, CDR2 ANQGSEA. V lost 4 bases and J lost 2; bases outside the gene matches: 6.

The rearrangement uses TRBV30 and TRBJ2-1; TRBD2 matches at 16 bases. This CDR3 spans 17 amino acids. V dropped 3 bases and J dropped 7; count of bases not matched to a gene: 9. Germline values: CDR1 GTSNPN, CDR2 SVGIG (reference sequence). The CDR3 DNA sequence: TGTGCCTGGAGAGGGACTAGCGGGAGGGTGTGGCGGAATGAGCAGTTCTTC. It translates to CAWRGTSGRVWRNEQFF.

The chain has TRBV29-1 and TRBJ1-2, with 9 bases lining up with TRBD1. The CDR3 is made up of 14 amino acids. The germline V gene has CDR1 SQVTM and CDR2 ANQGSEA. Trimming at V came to 5 bases and at J to 5 bases, leaving 9 bases not matched to a gene. This CDR3 is CSVSRDRDLYGYTF. CDR3 in DNA: TGCAGCGTTTCTCGGGACAGGGACCTTTATGGCTACACCTTC. Full variable domain (remainder filled in from reference TRBV29-1 and TRBJ1-2): SAVISQKPSRDICQRGTSLTIQCQVDSQVTMMFWYRQQPGQSLTLIATANQGSEATYESGFVIDKFPISRPNLTFSTLTVSNMSPEDSSIYLCSVSRDRDLYGYTFGSGTRLTVV.

This clone was seen a few times. Relative to the germline gene, one junction end is altered; a read error may explain this. The CDR3, as DNA: TGTTCCAGCAGCTTAGGCGGGGGGATCGGCAAAAACATTCAGTACTTC. The encoded protein is CSSSLGGGIGKNIQYF. V is TRBV7-9 and J is TRBJ2-4; the match to TRBD2 covers 8 bases. The CDR3 sequence is 16 residues long. CDR1 and CDR2 from the germline V gene are SEHNR and FQNEAQ (reference sequence).

This chain uses TRBV7-2 with TRBJ2-3; weak D call: TRBD2 (6 bases). Germline-derived CDR1 and CDR2 are SGHTA and FQGNSA. This CDR3 has 15 amino acids. With 4 bases removed from V and 2 bases from J, the gap between germline ends came to 13 bases. The CDR3 region has the DNA TGTGCCAGCAGCTCCTTAGCGGATTACACAGATACGCAGTATTTT. Translating it yields CASSSLADYTDTQYF.

The chain joins TRBV27 to TRBJ1-6; 8 bases are shared with TRBD1. The V segment lost 4 bases and the J segment 11 bases; nucleotides outside the gene matches: 7. Germline V gives CDR1 MNHEY, CDR2 SMNVEV (reference sequence). CDR3 length equals 14 residues. DNA for the CDR3: TGTGCCAGCAGTTCGGACAGGGTTGGAGCACCCCTCCACTTT. Encoded protein: CASSSDRVGAPLHF.

V usage is TRBV4-3 and J usage is TRBJ2-5; 9 bases are shared with TRBD2. With 1 base clipped from V and 5 bases from J, the junction kept 8 bases outside the gene matches. Germline CDR1 reads LGHNA; CDR2 reads YSLEER. This CDR3 is built from 16 residues. CDR3: CASSQGGGGARETQYF. The CDR3 coding sequence is TGCGCCAGCAGCCAAGGGGGCGGGGGGGCGCGGGAGACCCAGTACTTC.

This clone was seen only a few times. This chain links TRBV6-5 with TRBJ2-5; no reliable D call. Per germline, CDR1 MNHEY and CDR2 SVGAGI. The CDR3 is 12 residues long. With 6 bases removed from V and 5 bases from J, the gap between germline ends came to 10 bases. As DNA, the CDR3 is TGTGCCAGCAGGCTAGTATCCGAGACCCAGTACTTC. Residues: CASRLVSETQYF.